This T cell receptor beta chain derives from a study of cytomegalovirus exposure and HLA in healthy donors. Findings of the study overall: High specificity and sensitivity for cytomegalovirus status were reported for the classifier. Later analysis showed most CMV-associated TCR beta chains appearing HLA-restricted. Prior analysis indicated that the majority of TCR beta V segments exhibited productivity approximately 87% or approximately 30% of the time. Association of 16,951 TCR beta sequences with HLA alleles was found at 0.05 false discovery rate in a later analysis.

Comments on this clone: Its antigen is not known.

CDR3 length: 15 residues. Germline CDR1 and CDR2: MNHNY and SVGAGI (reference sequence). V was shortened by 3 bases and J by 2 bases, with 14 bases between the two germline ends. The PCR was carried out with 60 Vbeta primers and 13 Jbeta primers. TCRdb's copy holds only in-frame clones and misses some; the assay was immunoSEQ multiplex PCR. The profile shows 95,000 to 150,000 clones, around 80% of them singletons. The gene calls are TRBV6-6 and TRBJ2-7; no firm D call. Input material: PBMCs. The sequence came from a woman between 25 and 40 years old in good health and CMV-seronegative. CDR3 in DNA: TGTGCCAGCAGTTATGCCCCCACTCACCCCTACGAGCAGTACTTC. It yields the protein CASSYAPTHPYEQYF.